This T cell receptor (beta chain) was observed in a study of shared clonotypes between healthy human individuals. Whole-study findings and limits: The authors sampled blood alone, and tissue repertoires likely differ.

Data came from immunoSEQ multiplex PCR; TCRdb stores just in-frame clones and leaves some out. The data contain more than 2 million clones, 95% of them singletons. The table lists this clone with a count of one. Its cognate antigen is unknown. The CDR3 contains 14 residues. The germline V gene encodes CDR1 ENHRY and CDR2 SYGVKD. The ends lost 2 bases at V and 2 bases at J; junction bases unmatched: 3. The V call is TRBV10-3, the J call TRBJ2-7, with TRBD2 matching over 7 bases. The sequencing input was naive CD4+ T cells sorted from blood. Subset: CD45RA+ positively selected. The sequence came from a man between 18 and 29 years old in good health. The DNA of the CDR3 is TGTGCCATCAGTGAGAGGGCGGGGGCCTACGAGCAGTACTTC. It yields the protein CAISERAGAYEQYF.